These 7 T cell receptor beta chains originate from one sample sequenced in a study of T-cell reconstitution after alpha-beta-depleted transplantation in children. A TCRbeta library incorporating unique molecular identifiers was prepared. Via MiXCR, TCRdb re-called the PCR reads, giving one row per CDR3 protein. Of around 100,000 distinct CDR3 sequences in the sample, about a tenth are singletons; the top ten hold less than 35%. Sequenced here: PBMCs, sampled before TCRalphabeta/CD19-depleted stem cell transplant. All receptors come from a boy aged 2 to 9 with acute lymphoblastic leukemia, due to receive a stem cell transplant.

This chain links TRBV7-6 with TRBJ1-4, with a weak D call TRBD1 (5 bases). The CDR3 contains 15 residues. Germline lookup yields CDR1 SGHVS and CDR2 FNYEAQ. Trimming left V 5 bases short and J 1 base short, with 11 bases between. The CDR3 spells CASSPSRVTNEKLFF. The CDR3 DNA follows: TGTGCCAGCAGCCCCTCCAGGGTAACTAATGAAAAACTGTTTTTT.

In its sample, this clonotype was seen a few times. This sequence joins TRBV6-1 and TRBJ1-2; D uncertain. The ends were cut back, 1 base at V and 7 bases at J, with 13 bases in the middle. Per germline, CDR1 MNHNS and CDR2 SASEGT. The CDR3 runs to 14 residues. The CDR3 coding sequence is TGTGCCAGCAGTGAAGAAGGCGCCTCGGCTGGCTACACCTTC. Its translation is CASSEEGASAGYTF.

At least ten counts were recorded for this clonotype. V is TRBV12-3 or TRBV12-4 and J is TRBJ2-7; weak D call: TRBD1 (5 bases). The length of the CDR3 is 15 residues. V dropped 5 bases and J dropped 2 bases, with 16 bases sitting between them. For the CDR3, the DNA is TGTGCCAGCAGTGGGTCCCTTACAGGACCCTACGAGCAGTACTTC. Protein product: CASSGSLTGPYEQYF.

The rearrangement joins TRBV4-1 to TRBJ1-1; 8 bases map to TRBD1. The CDR3 covers 16 residues. The germline V gene has CDR1 MGHRA and CDR2 YSYEKL. J was trimmed by 6 bases and V by 0 bases; bases with no gene match: 9. The CDR3 DNA reads TGCGCCAGCAGCCAAGATCGAACAGGGGGTAGACCTGAAGCTTTCTTT. Its protein product is CASSQDRTGGRPEAFF.

This clonotype was seen a handful of times. The J gene is TRBJ1-1, the V gene TRBV6-1; TRBD1 aligns across 10 bases. Germline values: CDR1 MNHNS, CDR2 SASEGT. The CDR3 sequence is 15 residues long. V gave up 6 bases and J gave up 4 bases; unmatched junction bases: 8. Here the CDR3 DNA reads TGTGCCAGCAGACCTGCCGGGACAGGGGCCACTGAAGCTTTCTTT. Residues: CASRPAGTGATEAFF.

The chain recombines TRBV29-1 with TRBJ2-5; D perhaps matches TRBD1 (5 bases). Germline CDR1 is SQVTM and CDR2 is ANQGSEA. Trimming took 2 bases from V and 4 from J, leaving 14 bases between them. The CDR3 length is 14 residues. The DNA of the CDR3 is TGCAGCGTTGAACGAGGTGGTAGGGGAGAGACCCAGTACTTC. It specifies CSVERGGRGETQYF.

The rearrangement links TRBV10-2 to TRBJ2-7; the D gene is possibly TRBD1 (6 bases). V was pared by 7 bases and J by 2 bases, with 15 bases between. The germline CDR1 and CDR2 sequences are WSHSY and SAAADI. The CDR3 consists of 14 residues. CDR3 sequence reads: CASIPRGQTYEQYF. CDR3 nucleotide sequence: TGCGCCAGCATTCCCCGAGGACAGACCTACGAGCAGTACTTC.